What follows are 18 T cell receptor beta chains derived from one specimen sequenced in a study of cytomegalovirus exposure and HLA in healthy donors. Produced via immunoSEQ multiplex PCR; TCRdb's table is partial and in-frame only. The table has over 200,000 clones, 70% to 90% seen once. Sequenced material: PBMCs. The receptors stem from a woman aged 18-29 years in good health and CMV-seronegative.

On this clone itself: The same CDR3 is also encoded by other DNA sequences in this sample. CDR3: CASRPGQGSYEQYF. The CDR3 DNA reads as TGTGCCAGCAGACCGGGACAGGGTTCCTACGAGCAGTACTTC. This chain links TRBV6-1 with TRBJ2-7; the match to TRBD1 covers 9 bases. Trimming took 6 bases from V and 1 from J; bases not matched to a gene: 4. The CDR3 consists of 14 residues. Looked up from germline, CDR1 is MNHNS and CDR2 is SASEGT.

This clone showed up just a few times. Here the CDR3 reads CASASQETQYF. In DNA form, the CDR3 reads TGTGCCAGCGCGTCGCAAGAGACCCAGTACTTC. The chain combines TRBV6-1 with TRBJ2-5; D not certain. Between the trimmed V and J ends, which lost 8 bases and 2 bases, there was a span of 6 bases. Germline V gene lookup returns CDR1 MNHNS and CDR2 SASEGT. CDR3 length equals 11 residues.

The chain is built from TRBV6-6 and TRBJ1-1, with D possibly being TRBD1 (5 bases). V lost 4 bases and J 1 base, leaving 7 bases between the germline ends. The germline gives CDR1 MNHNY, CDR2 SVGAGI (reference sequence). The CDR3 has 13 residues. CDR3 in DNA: TGTGCCAGCAGTTCCAGGGAGAACACTGAAGCTTTCTTT. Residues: CASSSRENTEAFF.

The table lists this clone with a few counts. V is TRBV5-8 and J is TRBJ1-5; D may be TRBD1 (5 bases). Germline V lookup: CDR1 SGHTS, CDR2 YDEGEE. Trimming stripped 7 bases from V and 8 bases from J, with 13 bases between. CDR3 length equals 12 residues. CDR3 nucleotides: TGTGCCAGCGGACAATTGCAAGAGCCCCAGCATTTT. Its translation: CASGQLQEPQHF.

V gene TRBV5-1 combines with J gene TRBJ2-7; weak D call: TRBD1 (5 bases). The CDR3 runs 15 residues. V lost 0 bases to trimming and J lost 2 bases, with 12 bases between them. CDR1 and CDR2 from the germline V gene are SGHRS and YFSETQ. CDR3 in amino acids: CASSLAQGITYEQYF. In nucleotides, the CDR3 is TGCGCCAGCAGCTTGGCCCAGGGAATTACCTACGAGCAGTACTTC.

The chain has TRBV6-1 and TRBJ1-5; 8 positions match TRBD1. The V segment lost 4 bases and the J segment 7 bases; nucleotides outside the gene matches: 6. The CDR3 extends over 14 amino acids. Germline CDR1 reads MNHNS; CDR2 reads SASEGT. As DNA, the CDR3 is TGTGCCAGCAGTGGAGGACAGGGAGGACAGCCCCAGCATTTT. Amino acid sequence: CASSGGQGGQPQHF.

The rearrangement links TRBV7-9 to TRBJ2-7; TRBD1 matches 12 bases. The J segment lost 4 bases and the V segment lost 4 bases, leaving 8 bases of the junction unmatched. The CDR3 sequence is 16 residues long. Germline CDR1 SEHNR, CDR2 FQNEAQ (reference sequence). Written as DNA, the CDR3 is TGTGCCAGCAGCTCAAGGGGGGACAGGGGGCTTTACGAGCAGTACTTC. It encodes CASSSRGDRGLYEQYF.

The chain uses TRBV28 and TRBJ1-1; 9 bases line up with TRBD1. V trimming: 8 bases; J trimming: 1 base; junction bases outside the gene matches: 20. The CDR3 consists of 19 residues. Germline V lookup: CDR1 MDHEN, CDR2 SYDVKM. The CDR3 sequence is CASPTSGTGFPVANTEAFF. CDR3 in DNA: TGTGCCAGCCCAACTTCCGGGACAGGGTTCCCGGTTGCGAACACTGAAGCTTTCTTT.

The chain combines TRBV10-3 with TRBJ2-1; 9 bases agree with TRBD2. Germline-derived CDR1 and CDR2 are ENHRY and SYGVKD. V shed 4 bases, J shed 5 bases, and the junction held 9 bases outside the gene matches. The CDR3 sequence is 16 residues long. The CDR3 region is CAISAGPSGIDNEQFF. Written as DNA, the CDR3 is TGTGCCATCAGTGCGGGACCTAGCGGGATTGACAATGAGCAGTTCTTC.

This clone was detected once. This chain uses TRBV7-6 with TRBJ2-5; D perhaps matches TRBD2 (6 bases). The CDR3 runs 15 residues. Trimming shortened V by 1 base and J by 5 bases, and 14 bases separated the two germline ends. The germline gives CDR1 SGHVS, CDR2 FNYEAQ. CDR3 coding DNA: TGTGCCAGCAGCTTAGGGGGGGTGCTGCGGGAGACCCAGTACTTC. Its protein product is CASSLGGVLRETQYF.

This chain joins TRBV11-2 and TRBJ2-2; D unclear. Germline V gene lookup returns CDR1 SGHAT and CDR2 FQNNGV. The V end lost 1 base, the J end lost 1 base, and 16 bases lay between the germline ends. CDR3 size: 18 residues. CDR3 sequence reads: CASSLVSTRHQNTGELFF. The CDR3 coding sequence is TGTGCCAGCAGCTTAGTCTCAACCCGACACCAGAACACCGGGGAGCTGTTTTTT.

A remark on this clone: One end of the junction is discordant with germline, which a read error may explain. The DNA for the CDR3 is TGTGCCAGTAGTCATGGGACAGGGTCCTCCGAGCAGTACTTC. Protein: CASSHGTGSSEQYF. This chain connects TRBV19 to TRBJ2-7; 9 nucleotides line up with TRBD1. CDR1 LNHDA and CDR2 SQIVND come from the germline V gene (reference sequence). The CDR3 runs 14 residues. The full variable domain, rest sourced from reference TRBV19 and TRBJ2-7, is DGGITQSPKYLFRKEGQNVTLSCEQNLNHDAMYWYRQDPGQGLRLIYYSQIVNDFQKGDIAEGYSVSREKKESFPLTVTSAQKNPTAFYLCASSHGTGSSEQYFGPGTRLTVT.

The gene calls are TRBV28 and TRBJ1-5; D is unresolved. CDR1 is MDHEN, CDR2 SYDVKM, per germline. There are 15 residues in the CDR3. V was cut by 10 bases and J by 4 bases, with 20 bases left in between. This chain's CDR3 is CATEPRGLWNQPQHF. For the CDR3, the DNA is TGTGCCACCGAGCCCCGAGGGTTGTGGAATCAGCCCCAGCATTTT.

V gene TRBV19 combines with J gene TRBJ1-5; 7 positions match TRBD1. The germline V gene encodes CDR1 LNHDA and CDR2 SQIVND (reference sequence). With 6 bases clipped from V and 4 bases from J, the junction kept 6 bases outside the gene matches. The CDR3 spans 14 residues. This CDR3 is CASRTGQKNQPQHF. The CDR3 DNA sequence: TGTGCCAGTAGAACGGGACAGAAAAATCAGCCCCAGCATTTT.

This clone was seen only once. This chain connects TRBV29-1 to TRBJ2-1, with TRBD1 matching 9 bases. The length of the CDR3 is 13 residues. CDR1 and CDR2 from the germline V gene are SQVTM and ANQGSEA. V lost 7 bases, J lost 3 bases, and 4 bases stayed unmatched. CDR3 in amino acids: CSGSGQGYNEQFF. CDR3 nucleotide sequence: TGCAGCGGATCGGGACAGGGCTACAATGAGCAGTTCTTC.

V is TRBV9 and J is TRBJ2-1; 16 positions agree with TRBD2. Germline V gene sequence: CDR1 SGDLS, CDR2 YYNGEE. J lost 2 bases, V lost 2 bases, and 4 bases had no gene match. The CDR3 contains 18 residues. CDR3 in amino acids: CASSVGLAGGPAYNEQFF. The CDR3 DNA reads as TGTGCCAGCAGCGTGGGACTAGCGGGAGGGCCCGCCTACAATGAGCAGTTCTTC.

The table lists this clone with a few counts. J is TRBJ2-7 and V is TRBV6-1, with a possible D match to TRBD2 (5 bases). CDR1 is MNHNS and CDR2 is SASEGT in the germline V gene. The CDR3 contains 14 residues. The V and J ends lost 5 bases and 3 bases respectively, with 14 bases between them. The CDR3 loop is CASSRAGKLYEQYF. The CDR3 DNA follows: TGTGCCAGCAGTAGGGCGGGTAAGCTCTACGAGCAGTACTTC.

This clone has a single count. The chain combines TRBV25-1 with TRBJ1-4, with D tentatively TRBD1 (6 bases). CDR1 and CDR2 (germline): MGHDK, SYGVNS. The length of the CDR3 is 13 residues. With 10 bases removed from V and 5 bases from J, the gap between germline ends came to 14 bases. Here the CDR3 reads CATGGDTNEKLFF. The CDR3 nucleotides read TGTGCCACCGGGGGGGACACGAATGAAAAACTGTTTTTT.